The clone carrying this T cell receptor (beta chain) appeared a single time. Its antigen is not identified. The data belong to a study of cytomegalovirus exposure and HLA in healthy donors. PCR primers comprised 60 Vbeta and 13 Jbeta primers. TCRdb's table, derived via immunoSEQ multiplex PCR, lists solely in-frame clones and lacks some. The sample comprises roughly 190,000 clones, just under 75% of which are singletons, and approximately 5% rests with the top ten. The V and J ends lost 6 bases and 8 bases respectively, with 17 bases between them. Germline lookup yields CDR1 KGHSH and CDR2 LQKENI. This CDR3 comprises 14 residues. The study's findings and limits: An analysis was carried out later, and it reportedly showed fewer N-insertions in an Asian-associated ancestry cluster than the 666-donor mean. TCR beta V segments were, for the most part, productive about 87% or about 30% of the time in an earlier analysis.

The clonotype comes from a man younger than 40 in good health and CMV-seropositive. The specimen was PBMCs. V usage is TRBV18 and J usage is TRBJ1-5, with D maybe TRBD1 (5 bases). The CDR3 nucleotides are TGTGCCAGCTCCCTCACAGGAAGGGGTGAGCCCCAGCATTTT. This translates into CASSLTGRGEPQHF.